The rows below give T cell receptor beta chains drawn from one sample of a study of cytomegalovirus exposure and HLA in healthy donors. Only in-frame clones appear in the TCRdb table, and some are missing; sequencing was by immunoSEQ multiplex PCR. The sample yields fewer than 80,000 clones, roughly three quarters seen once. The material sequenced was PBMCs. These receptor sequences come from a man aged 18 to 30 in good health and CMV-seronegative. Both conserved end residues are part of each CDR3. The D gene is left open where the match is weak. The size of a clone is reported for some rows only, either as once, few or many, or as a class for expanded clones.

CDR3aa | CDR3nt | abundance | j_gene | d_gene | v_gene
CASSSLTGDNEQFF | TGCGCCAGCAGCTCGTTGACAGGGGACAATGAGCAGTTCTTC | . | TRBJ2-1 | TRBD1 | TRBV5-1
CASRAGTSGSPDTQYF | TGTGCCAGCAGAGCCGGGACTAGCGGGTCCCCAGATACGCAGTATTTT | . | TRBJ2-3 | TRBD2 | TRBV7-9
CASRPQGRETQYF | TGTGCCAGCAGACCCCAGGGGAGAGAGACCCAGTACTTC | . | TRBJ2-5 | . | TRBV2
CASSSAVNREGEQYF | TGTGCCAGCAGTTCCGCGGTCAACCGGGAAGGCGAGCAGTACTTC | few | TRBJ2-7 | . | TRBV28
CATSSKDTSGNTIYF | TGTGCCACCAGCAGTAAGGACACCTCTGGAAACACCATATATTTT | . | TRBJ1-3 | . | TRBV15
CASSQDADRGIAYEQYF | TGTGCCAGCAGCCAAGATGCGGACAGGGGTATTGCCTACGAGCAGTACTTC | . | TRBJ2-7 | TRBD1 | TRBV4-2
CASMSHGTGRSNQPQHF | TGTGCCAGTATGAGTCATGGGACAGGGCGAAGCAATCAGCCCCAGCATTTT | . | TRBJ1-5 | TRBD1 | TRBV19
CASSNYYEQYF | TGTGCCAGTAGTAATTACTACGAGCAGTACTTC | . | TRBJ2-7 | . | TRBV19
CASSLLTGRAFF | TGTGCCAGCAGTTTGCTGACAGGTCGGGCTTTCTTT | . | TRBJ1-1 | . | TRBV28
CAIGHLYNEQFF | TGTGCCATCGGACATCTCTACAATGAGCAGTTCTTC | few | TRBJ2-1 | . | TRBV10-3
CTSSLGGWGNQPQHF | TGCACCAGCAGTCTGGGGGGATGGGGCAATCAGCCCCAGCATTTT | . | TRBJ1-5 | . | TRBV5-1
CASSKGGQGTSGNTIYF | TGTGCCAGCAGCAAAGGGGGACAGGGGACCTCTGGAAACACCATATATTTT | . | TRBJ1-3 | . | TRBV21-1
CASSDPFRSGQGARVSGETQYF | TGCGCCAGCAGCGATCCTTTCCGGTCGGGACAGGGGGCTAGGGTATCTGGGGAGACCCAGTACTTC | once | TRBJ2-5 | TRBD1 | TRBV5-1
CASSLDPGLRTDTQYF | TGTGCCAGCAGCTTAGATCCCGGACTACGCACAGATACGCAGTATTTT | once | TRBJ2-3 | . | TRBV11-2
CASSLVRGPEQFF | TGTGCCAGCAGCTTGGTTAGGGGGCCTGAGCAGTTCTTC | . | TRBJ2-1 | TRBD1 | TRBV5-6
CASSPGLADYEQYF | TGTGCCAGCAGCCCAGGACTAGCGGACTACGAGCAGTACTTC | . | TRBJ2-7 | TRBD2 | TRBV5-4
CASSLVAGTGETQYF | TGTGCCAGCAGCTTGGTAGCGGGGACGGGTGAGACCCAGTACTTC | . | TRBJ2-5 | TRBD2 | TRBV5-6
CASSPTASVGSGNTIYF | TGTGCCAGCAGCCCCACAGCATCCGTGGGCTCTGGAAACACCATATATTTT | . | TRBJ1-3 | . | TRBV7-8
CASSLGPQSQHF | TGTGCCAGCAGCTTAGGCCCCCAGTCCCAGCATTTT | once | TRBJ1-5 | . | TRBV7-9
CASSLTGTGRLSGDTQYF | TGCGCCAGCAGCTTGACCGGGACAGGGCGATTGTCGGGAGATACGCAGTATTTT | few | TRBJ2-3 | TRBD1 | TRBV5-1
CASLDGVSSHYGYTF | TGTGCCAGCTTGGACGGGGTAAGTTCACACTATGGCTACACCTTC | few | TRBJ1-2 | . | TRBV7-2
CASSPDPGNNYGYTF | TGTGCCAGCAGCCCTGATCCGGGGAATAACTATGGCTACACCTTC | . | TRBJ1-2 | . | TRBV7-8
CASSIDGWPFF | TGTGCCAGTAGTATCGACGGGTGGCCTTTCTTT | few | TRBJ1-1 | . | TRBV19
CASSLRAHHYGYTF | TGTGCCAGCAGCTTGCGGGCTCACCACTATGGCTACACCTTC | . | TRBJ1-2 | . | TRBV7-6
CAWDRGLGEQFF | TGTGCCTGGGACAGGGGGCTGGGTGAGCAGTTCTTC | few | TRBJ2-1 | TRBD1 | TRBV30
CATIQGLVNTEAFF | TGTGCCACCATTCAGGGATTGGTGAACACTGAAGCTTTCTTT | . | TRBJ1-1 | . | TRBV10-3
CASSVEAGSGSPLHF | TGTGCCAGCAGCGTAGAGGCAGGGTCGGGTTCACCCCTCCACTTT | . | TRBJ1-6 | . | TRBV9
CASSSPGGPGRTSTDTQYF | TGCGCCAGCAGCTCACCAGGGGGCCCAGGTCGGACTAGCACAGATACGCAGTATTTT | . | TRBJ2-3 | TRBD1 | TRBV5-1
CASSLERGGWNYGYTF | TGTGCCAGCAGCTTGGAGAGGGGGGGGTGGAACTATGGCTACACCTTC | . | TRBJ1-2 | . | TRBV5-6
CATSLIDTGELFF | TGTGCCACTAGCTTGATAGATACCGGGGAGCTGTTTTTT | . | TRBJ2-2 | . | TRBV5-6
CASSQDGPQSSYNSPLHF | TGCGCCAGCAGCCAAGATGGGCCACAGAGCTCCTATAATTCACCCCTCCACTTT | once | TRBJ1-6 | . | TRBV4-3
CASSVETGGRSNQPQHF | TGTGCCAGCAGCGTAGAGACAGGGGGAAGGAGCAATCAGCCCCAGCATTTT | . | TRBJ1-5 | TRBD1 | TRBV9
CASSIGGTGWGNQPQHF | TGTGCCAGTAGTATAGGGGGGACAGGGTGGGGCAATCAGCCCCAGCATTTT | . | TRBJ1-5 | TRBD1 | TRBV19
CASSPTGAGANVLTF | TGCGCCAGCAGCCCTACAGGGGCTGGGGCCAACGTCCTGACTTTC | . | TRBJ2-6 | TRBD1 | TRBV5-1
CASRKPGVGGNSPLHF | TGTGCCAGCAGAAAACCCGGGGTGGGCGGGAATTCACCCCTCCACTTT | few | TRBJ1-6 | . | TRBV11-2
CASSLLPNYGYTF | TGTGCCAGCAGCCTACTCCCGAACTATGGCTACACCTTC | . | TRBJ1-2 | . | TRBV6-1
CSVAGGGETQYF | TGCAGCGTTGCCGGAGGAGGTGAGACCCAGTACTTC | . | TRBJ2-5 | . | TRBV29-1
CASRKGQGNGELFF | TGTGCCAGCAGGAAAGGACAGGGGAACGGGGAGCTGTTTTTT | . | TRBJ2-2 | TRBD1 | TRBV11-3
CASGAPAGRNSPLHF | TGTGCCAGTGGGGCCCCGGCAGGCCGGAATTCACCCCTCCACTTT | few | TRBJ1-6 | . | TRBV19
CASSPSGQLNEKLFF | TGTGCCAGCTCACCTTCGGGACAGCTAAATGAAAAACTGTTTTTT | . | TRBJ1-4 | TRBD1 | TRBV18
CASSPWALGHYTF | TGTGCCAGCAGCCCATGGGCCCTGGGGCACTACACCTTC | once | TRBJ1-2 | . | TRBV5-8
CASSQGGEYTEAFF | TGTGCCAGCAGCCAAGGGGGCGAGTACACTGAAGCTTTCTTT | few | TRBJ1-1 | TRBD1 | TRBV7-7
CASSLGTADTQYF | TGTGCCAGCAGCTTGGGGACTGCAGATACGCAGTATTTT | . | TRBJ2-3 | . | TRBV5-4
CASSLGLPDTDNEQFF | TGTGCCAGCAGCCTAGGGTTGCCGGACACCGACAATGAGCAGTTCTTC | . | TRBJ2-1 | . | TRBV5-4
CASSQISVNTEAFF | TGCGCCAGCAGCCAGATAAGCGTGAACACTGAAGCTTTCTTT | . | TRBJ1-1 | . | TRBV4-1
CATSSPAGSSYEQYF | TGTGCCACCAGCAGCCCCGCCGGTAGCTCCTACGAGCAGTACTTC | few | TRBJ2-7 | . | TRBV15
CAWSGSASGGAGYEQYF | TGTGCCTGGAGTGGGAGCGCTAGCGGGGGGGCTGGCTACGAGCAGTACTTC | . | TRBJ2-7 | TRBD2 | TRBV30
CASSPGQGVSPLHF | TGTGCCAGCAGCCCGGGACAGGGGGTTTCACCCCTCCACTTT | few | TRBJ1-6 | TRBD1 | TRBV6-5
CASSPTLAKNIQYF | TGTGCCAGCAGTCCCACTTTAGCCAAAAACATTCAGTACTTC | . | TRBJ2-4 | . | TRBV28
CASSPRTGGHGAFF | TGTGCCAGCAGTCCCAGGACAGGGGGGCACGGAGCTTTCTTT | once | TRBJ1-1 | TRBD1 | TRBV27